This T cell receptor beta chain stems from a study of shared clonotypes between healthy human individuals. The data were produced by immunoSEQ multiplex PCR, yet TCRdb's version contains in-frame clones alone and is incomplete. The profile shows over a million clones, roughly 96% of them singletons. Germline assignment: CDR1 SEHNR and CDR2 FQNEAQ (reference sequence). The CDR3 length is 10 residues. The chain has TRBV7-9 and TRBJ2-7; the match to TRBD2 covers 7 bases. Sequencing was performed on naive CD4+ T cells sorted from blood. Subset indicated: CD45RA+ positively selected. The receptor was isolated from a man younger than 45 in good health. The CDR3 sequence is CASGNYEQYF. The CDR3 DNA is TGTGCAAGCGGGAACTACGAGCAGTACTTC.